A single sample gave rise to the 14 T cell receptor beta chains below, sequenced in a study of blood T cell repertoires in COVID-19. Clones were sequenced by immunoSEQ multiplex PCR, and TCRdb holds only the in-frame ones, with some missing. There are about 190,000 clones in the sample; 70% to 80% occur only once, and roughly 14% lies in the top ten. The source material was peripheral blood. The origin of the receptors is a man aged 50-59 years who had recovered from COVID-19.

The rearrangement joins TRBV20-1 to TRBJ1-3, with no clear D. Trimming left V 6 bases short and J 4 bases short, with 7 bases between. This CDR3 comprises 11 residues. Looked up from germline, CDR1 is DFQATT and CDR2 is SNEGSKA (reference sequence). CDR3 amino acids: CSAHSGNTIYF. DNA of the CDR3: TGCAGTGCCCATTCAGGAAACACCATATATTTT.

This clone was recorded only once. The chain links TRBV20-1 to TRBJ2-3, with 10 bases fitting TRBD2. Losses at the gene ends were 3 bases for V and 1 base for J; bases not matched to a gene: 1. The V gene's germline CDR1 is DFQATT and CDR2 SNEGSKA (reference sequence). This CDR3 region has 14 residues. The CDR3 bases are TGCAGTGCTAGTAGCGGGGGGCGCACAGATACGCAGTATTTT. Translation gives CSASSGGRTDTQYF.

V gene TRBV29-1 combines with J gene TRBJ2-3; 11 bases agree with TRBD2. Trimming at V came to 4 bases and at J to 4 bases, leaving 4 bases not matched to a gene. The germline V gene encodes CDR1 SQVTM and CDR2 ANQGSEA. The CDR3 contains 14 residues. CDR3 protein: CSVGGGLAADTQYF. The CDR3 DNA sequence: TGCAGCGTTGGGGGGGGACTAGCGGCAGATACGCAGTATTTT.

This sequence joins TRBV6-5 and TRBJ2-5; 7 bases line up with TRBD2. This CDR3 is 12 amino acids long. The germline gives CDR1 MNHEY, CDR2 SVGAGI. V lost 6 bases to trimming and J lost 9 bases; unmatched junction nucleotides: 7. In DNA form, the CDR3 reads TGTGCCAGCAGCACCGGGAGGAGGGCCCAGTACTTC. It is translated as CASSTGRRAQYF.

This clone was seen more than once but under ten times. The rearrangement joins TRBV11-3 to TRBJ2-1, with D perhaps TRBD2 (6 bases). V lost 0 bases, J lost 7 bases, and 13 bases lay in between. The germline V gene encodes CDR1 SGHNT and CDR2 YENEEA. There are 15 residues in the CDR3. DNA of the CDR3: TGTGCCAGCAGCTTAGACGGGAGTGCGGTAAATGAGCAGTTCTTC. Translation gives CASSLDGSAVNEQFF.

This chain joins TRBV15 and TRBJ1-6, with D perhaps matching TRBD1 (5 bases). This CDR3 is built from 14 residues. The ends were cut back, 0 bases at V and 9 bases at J, with 9 bases in the middle. Germline V gives CDR1 LNHNV, CDR2 YYDKDF (reference sequence). Here the CDR3 DNA reads TGTGCCACCAGCAGAGACAGGGCAAGTTCACCCCTCCACTTT. This codes for CATSRDRASSPLHF.

This clone was observed many times. V usage is TRBV19 and J usage is TRBJ1-1; D is uncertain. V gave up 5 bases and J gave up 2 bases, with 9 bases separating them. This CDR3 region has 13 residues. The germline V gene has CDR1 LNHDA and CDR2 SQIVND (reference sequence). DNA of the CDR3: TGTGCCAGTAGTTTTACCAGAAACACTGAAGCTTTCTTT. Translating it yields CASSFTRNTEAFF.

Here the CDR3 reads CSASRLAGDNEQFF. The CDR3 DNA sequence: TGCAGTGCTAGTAGACTAGCGGGAGACAATGAGCAGTTCTTC. The rearrangement links TRBV20-1 to TRBJ2-1, with 12 bases that match TRBD2. With V trimmed by 3 bases and J by 5 bases, 2 bases remained unmatched. CDR1 is DFQATT, CDR2 SNEGSKA, per germline (reference sequence). This CDR3 region has 14 residues.

The chain joins TRBV7-9 to TRBJ2-5; TRBD2 agrees at 10 bases. The CDR3 spans 15 residues. Looked up from germline, CDR1 is SEHNR and CDR2 is FQNEAQ (reference sequence). Trimming took 4 bases from V and 4 from J; bases not matched to a gene: 6. The CDR3 protein is CASSSGLAEGETQYF. The CDR3 DNA reads as TGTGCCAGCAGCTCCGGACTAGCGGAAGGAGAGACCCAGTACTTC.

This chain connects TRBV7-8 to TRBJ2-5; D gene unclear. There are 15 residues in the CDR3. Trimming left V 4 bases short and J 4 bases short, with 16 bases between. In germline, CDR1 is SGHVS, CDR2 FQNEAQ. Written as DNA, the CDR3 is TGTGCCAGCAGCTCAGAAGCGCGGCGCCCAGAGACCCAGTACTTC. Translation: CASSSEARRPETQYF.

J is TRBJ1-2 and V is TRBV18, with D possibly matching TRBD1 (6 bases). Germline V gene data show CDR1 as KGHSH and CDR2 as LQKENI. V was cut by 3 bases and J by 4 bases, with 15 bases left in between. The CDR3 has 15 amino acids. The CDR3 DNA reads as TGTGCCAGCTCACCTGACAGGCGAAGCAGCTATGGCTACACCTTC. Translated, it gives CASSPDRRSSYGYTF.

This clone was seen more than once but under ten times. This sequence joins TRBV13 and TRBJ2-5, with TRBD2 matching over 9 bases. This CDR3 contains 15 residues. CDR1 and CDR2 (germline): PRHDT, FYEKMQ (reference sequence). V lost 0 bases to trimming and J lost 5 bases; unmatched junction nucleotides: 4. The CDR3 DNA sequence: TGTGCCAGCAGCTTAGGTTTAGCGGGAGCGGAGACCCAGTACTTC. It specifies CASSLGLAGAETQYF. Full variable domain (missing parts from reference TRBV13 and TRBJ2-5): AAGVIQSPRHLIKEKRETATLKCYPIPRHDTVYWYQQGPGQDPQFLISFYEKMQSDKGSIPDRFSAQQFSDYHSELNMSSLELGDSALYFCASSLGLAGAETQYFGPGTRLLVL.

The V and J genes are TRBV19 and TRBJ2-7, with a possible D match to TRBD2 (5 bases). The CDR3 consists of 14 residues. V lost 4 bases, J lost 7 bases, and 17 bases lay in between. Per germline, CDR1 LNHDA and CDR2 SQIVND (reference sequence). The CDR3 is CASSNGQLVGEQYF. CDR3 bases: TGTGCCAGTAGTAATGGCCAACTAGTGGGAGAGCAGTACTTC. Full variable domain (missing parts from reference TRBV19 and TRBJ2-7): DGGITQSPKYLFRKEGQNVTLSCEQNLNHDAMYWYRQDPGQGLRLIYYSQIVNDFQKGDIAEGYSVSREKKESFPLTVTSAQKNPTAFYLCASSNGQLVGEQYFGPGTRLTVT.

The CDR3 sequence: CASGLDPYEQYF. For the CDR3, the DNA is TGTGCTAGTGGTTTGGATCCGTACGAGCAGTACTTC. This rearrangement joins TRBV12-5 to TRBJ2-7; D not certain. The CDR3 consists of 12 residues. Germline V lookup: CDR1 LGHNT, CDR2 FRNRAP. V was pared by 1 base and J by 4 bases, with 5 bases between. The variable domain in full, with the rest retrieved from reference TRBV12-5 and TRBJ2-7, is DARVTQTPRHKVTEMGQEVTMRCQPILGHNTVFWYRQTMMQGLELLAYFRNRAPLDDSGMPKDRFSAEMPDATLATLKIQPSEPRDSAVYFCASGLDPYEQYFGPGTRLTVT.